This entry lists 32 T cell receptor beta chains sequenced from one sample in a study of T cells after yellow fever vaccination. Each CDR3 protein is one row after TCRdb ran MiXCR on the 5' RACE reads. The sample has 200,000 to 250,000 distinct CDR3 sequences, less than 8.5% seen once. The input for sequencing was CD4+ T cells sorted from PBMCs, taken 15 days after the yellow fever booster vaccination. The receptors originated from a man aged 25 to 40 who received the YFV17D yellow fever vaccine.

This clonotype has a count of ten or more. The chain is built from TRBV29-1 and TRBJ2-3, with D maybe TRBD2 (6 bases). V lost 6 bases, J lost 0 bases, and 10 bases lay in between. The CDR3 runs 13 residues. CDR1 is SQVTM, CDR2 ANQGSEA, per germline. CDR3 bases: TGCAGCGTCACCGCGGGGAGCACAGATACGCAGTATTTT. It yields the protein CSVTAGSTDTQYF.

This clonotype was picked up a small number of times. The rearrangement links TRBV14 to TRBJ1-5, with TRBD1 as a possible D gene (5 bases). Deletions cut 6 bases from V and 0 bases from J, with 21 bases between. Germline V CDR1 and CDR2: SGHDN, FVKESK. The CDR3 has 18 amino acids. As DNA, the CDR3 is TGTGCCAGCAGTCGTGGGGGGTCTCGCCATTATAGCAATCAGCCCCAGCATTTT. It translates to CASSRGGSRHYSNQPQHF.

This clonotype has only a few counts. V gene TRBV7-2 combines with J gene TRBJ2-7; D is ambiguous. This CDR3 is built from 12 residues. Germline V gene sequence: CDR1 SGHTA, CDR2 FQGNSA. V was trimmed by 5 bases and J by 4 bases, leaving 9 bases between them. Here the CDR3 reads CASSPNFYEQYF. CDR3 coding DNA: TGTGCCAGCAGCCCGAATTTTTACGAGCAGTACTTC.

Only a few counts were recorded for this clonotype. The J gene is TRBJ2-7, the V gene TRBV4-3, with D uncertain. The CDR3 consists of 15 residues. V dropped 0 bases and J dropped 2 bases, with 11 bases sitting between them. CDR1 is LGHNA and CDR2 is YSLEER in the germline V gene. CDR3 bases: TGCGCCAGCAGCCAAGATCCGGCGGCGGCCTACGAGCAGTACTTC. Its protein is CASSQDPAAAYEQYF.

This clonotype was counted at least ten times. The rearrangement links TRBV7-9 to TRBJ1-2, with D perhaps matching TRBD1 (5 bases). The germline CDR1 and CDR2 sequences are SEHNR and FQNEAQ (reference sequence). Trimming removed 5 bases at V and 5 bases at J, with 9 bases between. This CDR3 spans 12 amino acids. CDR3 sequence (DNA): TGTGCCAGCAGCCCGGGACTTTATGGCTACACCTTC. Translated: CASSPGLYGYTF.

The CDR3 DNA is TGCGCCAGCAGCCCAGGGACTAGCGGGAGGGCCACCGGGGAGCTGTTTTTT. Translating gives CASSPGTSGRATGELFF. The chain is built from TRBV5-1 and TRBJ2-2, with TRBD2 identical over 16 bases. The CDR3 length is 17 residues. The junction had 4 bases not matched to a gene; V was cut back by 4 bases and J by 4 bases. In germline, CDR1 is SGHRS, CDR2 YFSETQ.

A few counts support this clonotype. The J gene is TRBJ2-1, the V gene TRBV7-8; 7 positions match TRBD2. Germline CDR1 and CDR2: SGHVS and FQNEAQ. J was trimmed by 5 bases and V by 1 base; bases with no gene match: 14. CDR3 length: 18 residues. For the CDR3, the DNA is TGTGCCAGCAGCTTAGTTAGCGGGCTAGCGAGCCGAAACAATGAGCAGTTCTTC. Translated: CASSLVSGLASRNNEQFF.

This clonotype showed up just a few times. This chain joins TRBV20-1 and TRBJ2-7, with 11 bases identical to TRBD1. J lost 4 bases, V lost 4 bases, and 3 bases had no gene match. The length of the CDR3 is 13 residues. Per germline, CDR1 DFQATT and CDR2 SNEGSKA (reference sequence). In DNA form, the CDR3 reads TGCAGTGCTATCTGGGACAGGGGGTACGAGCAGTACTTC. Protein: CSAIWDRGYEQYF.

This clonotype was picked up a small number of times. This chain links TRBV10-3 with TRBJ2-3; no reliable D call. The CDR3 extends over 11 amino acids. Germline CDR1 ENHRY, CDR2 SYGVKD. V was clipped by 6 bases and J by 2 bases, with 3 bases between them. This chain's CDR3 is CAIRNTDTQYF. For the CDR3, the DNA is TGTGCCATCAGGAACACAGATACGCAGTATTTT.

The chain employs TRBV2 and TRBJ2-7; 8 nucleotides agree with TRBD1. The CDR3 totals 15 residues. Germline CDR1 and CDR2: SNHLY and FYNNEI. V trimming: 2 bases; J trimming: 4 bases; junction bases outside the gene matches: 7. The CDR3 DNA sequence: TGTGCCAGCAGTGAATTGTACCACAGGGGGTACGAGCAGTACTTC. Residues: CASSELYHRGYEQYF.

V usage is TRBV5-1 and J usage is TRBJ2-3, with 11 bases lining up with TRBD2. This CDR3 spans 15 amino acids. CDR1 and CDR2 from the germline V gene are SGHRS and YFSETQ. J lost 4 bases, V lost 5 bases, and 6 bases had no gene match. Here the CDR3 reads CASSTLAGGPDTQYF. The CDR3 DNA sequence: TGCGCCAGCAGTACCCTAGCGGGAGGTCCAGATACGCAGTATTTT. Looking up the rest from reference TRBV5-1 and TRBJ2-3 gives the full variable domain: KAGVTQTPRYLIKTRGQQVTLSCSPISGHRSVSWYQQTPGQGLQFLFEYFSETQRNKGNFPGRFSGRQFSNSRSEMNVSTLELGDSALYLCASSTLAGGPDTQYFGPGTRLTVL.

This CDR3 is CASSPPPAFGRGRGQDTYEQYF. As DNA, the CDR3 is TGTGCCAGCTCACCCCCCCCGGCTTTTGGGCGGGGTAGGGGCCAGGACACCTACGAGCAGTACTTC. The V gene is TRBV18, the J gene TRBJ2-7, with TRBD2 as a possible D gene (6 bases). Looked up from germline, CDR1 is KGHSH and CDR2 is LQKENI. This CDR3 contains 22 residues. Trimming left V 3 bases short and J 2 bases short, with 35 bases between.

This chain uses TRBV6-2 or TRBV6-3 with TRBJ2-7; TRBD2 agrees at 12 bases. V lost 6 bases to trimming and J lost 3 bases; unmatched junction nucleotides: 9. Looked up from germline, CDR1 is MNHEY and CDR2 is SVGEGT. CDR3 length equals 16 residues. CDR3 region: CASRPTSGRKNYEQYF. In DNA, the CDR3 is TGTGCCAGCAGGCCAACTAGCGGGAGGAAAAACTACGAGCAGTACTTC.

The table lists this clonotype with many counts. The chain carries TRBV9 and TRBJ2-5; D is perhaps TRBD1 (6 bases). V lost 0 bases, J lost 2 bases, and 8 bases lay in between. Germline V gives CDR1 SGDLS, CDR2 YYNGEE. The CDR3 is 14 residues long. The CDR3 DNA reads TGTGCCAGCAGCGTAGGCGGACAGCAAGAGACCCAGTACTTC. Protein product: CASSVGGQQETQYF.

Ten or more counts support this clonotype. The CDR3 DNA is TGTGCCAGCACCGCCTCTTCCGGGCTTCAAGAGACCCAGTACTTC. Its translation: CASTASSGLQETQYF. This chain links TRBV12-3 or TRBV12-4 with TRBJ2-5; D is uncertain. V lost 7 bases and J lost 2, with 17 bases in between. The CDR3 runs 15 residues.

The chain joins TRBV5-1 to TRBJ2-7; no firm D call. Germline values: CDR1 SGHRS, CDR2 YFSETQ. The CDR3 is made up of 14 amino acids. Trimming left V 0 bases short and J 2 bases short, with 9 bases between. CDR3 region: CASSLAVLTYEQYF. The CDR3 DNA reads TGCGCCAGCAGCTTGGCCGTCCTGACCTACGAGCAGTACTTC.

This clonotype was seen at least ten times. CDR3 residues: CSARVPGLAGTDTQYF. CDR3 DNA sequence: TGCAGTGCTAGAGTACCAGGACTAGCGGGCACAGATACGCAGTATTTT. The rearrangement uses TRBV20-1 and TRBJ2-3; 10 bases match TRBD2. The V gene end was trimmed by 1 base and the J gene end by 1 base; junction bases not matched to a gene: 5. Germline V gene lookup returns CDR1 DFQATT and CDR2 SNEGSKA (reference sequence). The CDR3 spans 16 residues.

The rearrangement joins TRBV7-6 to TRBJ2-1; 14 nucleotides line up with TRBD2. Germline V CDR1 and CDR2: SGHVS, FNYEAQ. The CDR3 sequence is 14 residues long. Germline trimming cut 4 bases from V and 8 bases from J; bases unmatched to any gene: 1. The CDR3 DNA follows: TGTGCCAGCAGCTCGGGACTAGCGGGAGATGAGCAGTTCTTC. Its translation is CASSSGLAGDEQFF.

In its sample, this clonotype was seen a few times. The rearrangement joins TRBV5-5 to TRBJ2-5; a possible D gene is TRBD2 (5 bases). CDR1 is SGHKS and CDR2 is YYEKEE in the germline V gene (reference sequence). V lost 1 base to trimming and J lost 7 bases, with 11 bases between them. This CDR3 has 13 amino acids. The CDR3 DNA reads as TGTGCCAGCAGCTTGACAGCCGAGGGGACCCAGTACTTC. Translating it yields CASSLTAEGTQYF.

This clonotype was seen a handful of times. V usage is TRBV20-1 and J usage is TRBJ2-1; 7 nucleotides agree with TRBD2. The CDR3 runs 14 residues. CDR1 DFQATT and CDR2 SNEGSKA come from the germline V gene (reference sequence). Losses at the gene ends were 4 bases for V and 8 bases for J; bases not matched to a gene: 11. CDR3 sequence: CSATSFRGVYEQFF. CDR3 DNA: TGCAGTGCTACCAGTTTTCGGGGGGTCTATGAGCAGTTCTTC.

This clonotype occurred a few times. This chain connects TRBV12-3 or TRBV12-4 to TRBJ1-2, with 7 nucleotides matching TRBD1. Germline trimming cut 8 bases from V and 4 bases from J; bases unmatched to any gene: 7. CDR3 length: 13 residues. The CDR3 region is CASGDGTVYGYTF. In nucleotides, the CDR3 is TGTGCCAGCGGGGACGGGACAGTCTATGGCTACACCTTC.

This clonotype turned up a few times. The V and J genes are TRBV20-1 and TRBJ2-2, with 10 positions matching TRBD1. Germline V gives CDR1 DFQATT, CDR2 SNEGSKA (reference sequence). This CDR3 has 16 amino acids. V lost 2 bases, J lost 3 bases, and 6 bases stayed unmatched. The CDR3 protein is CSARRRDRGYTGELFF. CDR3 nucleotides: TGCAGTGCTAGACGCCGGGACAGGGGATACACCGGGGAGCTGTTTTTT.

This clonotype came up a few times. V usage is TRBV4-3 and J usage is TRBJ2-3; D may be TRBD2 (6 bases). V shed 4 bases and J shed 4 bases, with 15 bases lying between them. The CDR3 has 15 residues. Germline CDR1 and CDR2: LGHNA and YSLEER. CDR3 amino acids: CASSPTVGRSDTQYF. Here the CDR3 DNA reads TGCGCCAGCAGCCCAACTGTGGGGAGGTCAGATACGCAGTATTTT.

This clonotype has at least ten counts. The V call is TRBV28, the J call TRBJ2-7, with D unclear. From germline, CDR1 is MDHEN and CDR2 SYDVKM. This CDR3 contains 15 residues. Deletions cut 1 base from V and 0 bases from J, with 10 bases between. CDR3 loop: CASSLFLLSSYEQYF. The CDR3 DNA reads TGTGCCAGCAGTTTATTTTTGCTCAGCTCCTACGAGCAGTACTTC.

This clonotype was seen at least ten times. The V and J genes are TRBV7-2 and TRBJ2-1, with 8 bases aligning to TRBD1. V shed 5 bases and J 7 bases; nucleotides not matched to a gene: 4. CDR1 and CDR2 (germline): SGHTA, FQGNSA. CDR3 size: 13 residues. The CDR3 DNA reads TGTGCCAGCAGCACCAGGACAGGGAATGAGCAGTTCTTC. This codes for CASSTRTGNEQFF.

Ten or more counts support this clonotype. This CDR3 is CATSRDSGTSNTGELFF. Here the CDR3 DNA reads TGTGCCACCAGCAGAGATTCCGGGACTAGCAACACCGGGGAGCTGTTTTTT. The rearrangement links TRBV15 to TRBJ2-2; 9 nucleotides agree with TRBD2. The trim removed 0 bases at V and 2 bases at J, leaving 4 bases unmatched. CDR3 length: 17 residues. In germline, CDR1 is LNHNV, CDR2 YYDKDF (reference sequence).

This clonotype was observed at least ten times. This rearrangement joins TRBV7-8 to TRBJ2-3; D perhaps matches TRBD1 (5 bases). V lost 2 bases and J lost 2, with 11 bases in between. CDR3 length: 15 amino acids. From germline, CDR1 is SGHVS and CDR2 FQNEAQ. The CDR3 DNA reads TGTGCCAGCAGCTTATTCGGACATTACACAGATACGCAGTATTTT. This gives the protein CASSLFGHYTDTQYF.

This clonotype was detected only a few times. The CDR3, as DNA: TGTGCCACCAGCAGAGGTGCCTCGGGTACAACCCCCTACGAGCAGTACTTC. Translated, it gives CATSRGASGTTPYEQYF. The chain joins TRBV15 to TRBJ2-7; D unresolved. The CDR3 is 17 residues long. Per germline, CDR1 LNHNV and CDR2 YYDKDF (reference sequence). The V end was cut by 1 base, the J end by 2 bases, with 18 bases between. The variable domain in full, completed from reference TRBV15 and TRBJ2-7, reads DAMVIQNPRYQVTQFGKPVTLSCSQTLNHNVMYWYQQKSSQAPKLLFHYYDKDFNNEADTPDNFQSRRPNTSFCFLDIRSPGLGDTAMYLCATSRGASGTTPYEQYFGPGTRLTVT.

The chain carries TRBV10-2 and TRBJ2-2; D is uncertain. Germline V gene sequence: CDR1 WSHSY, CDR2 SAAADI. Between the trimmed V and J ends, which lost 6 bases and 2 bases, there was a span of 10 bases. This CDR3 comprises 14 residues. CDR3 nucleotides: TGCGCCAGCAGAATGCAGGCTAACACCGGGGAGCTGTTTTTT. Its protein product is CASRMQANTGELFF.

This clonotype has ten or more counts. The V call is TRBV3-1, the J call TRBJ2-7; 11 bases agree with TRBD2. Germline V gene lookup returns CDR1 LGHDT and CDR2 YNNKEL (reference sequence). The V gene end was trimmed by 5 bases and the J gene end by 0 bases; junction bases not matched to a gene: 3. The CDR3 totals 15 residues. The DNA for the CDR3 is TGTGCCAGCAGCGCACTAGCGGGAGTCTCCTACGAGCAGTACTTC. It codes for CASSALAGVSYEQYF.

This clonotype was seen repeatedly, ten times or more. The V and J genes are TRBV5-6 and TRBJ2-5; D remains ambiguous. V was shortened by 2 bases and J by 8 bases, with 10 bases between the two germline ends. Germline assignment: CDR1 SGHDT and CDR2 YYEEEE. There are 12 residues in the CDR3. CDR3 coding DNA: TGTGCCAGCAGCTTAATGGGTGAAACCCAGTACTTC. Its protein product is CASSLMGETQYF.

This clonotype was counted only a few times. J is TRBJ1-1 and V is TRBV3-1; possible D gene TRBD1, 6 bases. Germline V gives CDR1 LGHDT, CDR2 YNNKEL (reference sequence). The V end lost 0 bases, the J end lost 9 bases, and 17 bases lay between the germline ends. The CDR3 consists of 15 residues. Here the CDR3 reads CASSQDPGVSNQAFF. CDR3 coding DNA: TGTGCCAGCAGCCAAGATCCAGGGGTCTCCAACCAAGCTTTCTTT.